These 7 T cell receptor beta chains came from one sample sequenced in a study of blood T cell repertoires in COVID-19. Clones were sequenced by immunoSEQ multiplex PCR, and TCRdb holds only the in-frame ones, with some missing. The sample lists approximately 180,000 clones, roughly 80% seen once, with 9% to 15% in the top ten. The sequenced sample was peripheral blood. The receptor set was obtained from a woman older than 75 with COVID-19, enrolled during active disease.

This clone was detected only once. The gene calls are TRBV7-6 and TRBJ2-1, with D tentatively TRBD1 (6 bases). The CDR3 contains 15 residues. Germline loops: CDR1 SGHVS, CDR2 FNYEAQ. Trimming took off 2 bases at V and 10 bases at J, with 18 bases between the two ends. The CDR3 nucleotides read TGTGCCAGCAGCTTACAACAGGGCGCCCTTAGAGAGCAGTTCTTC. It codes for CASSLQQGALREQFF. Supplemented by reference TRBV7-6 and TRBJ2-1, the full variable domain reads GAGVSQSPRYKVTKRGQDVALRCDPISGHVSLYWYRQALGQGPEFLTYFNYEAQQDKSGLPNDRFSAERPEGSISTLTIQRTEQRDSAMYRCASSLQQGALREQFFGPGTRLTVL.

J is TRBJ2-5 and V is TRBV9; D is perhaps TRBD2 (6 bases). Germline V gene lookup returns CDR1 SGDLS and CDR2 YYNGEE. The CDR3 length is 15 residues. The germline V and J ends were trimmed by 4 bases and 1 base, with 14 bases remaining between them. The CDR3 spells CASSPPGDPQETQYF. The CDR3 DNA follows: TGTGCCAGCAGCCCCCCGGGGGACCCCCAAGAGACCCAGTACTTC. The full variable domain, with the rest looked up from reference TRBV9 and TRBJ2-5, is DSGVTQTPKHLITATGQRVTLRCSPRSGDLSVYWYQQSLDQGLQFLIQYYNGEERAKGNILERFSAQQFPDLHSELNLSSLELGDSALYFCASSPPGDPQETQYFGPGTRLLVL.

V is TRBV6-1 and J is TRBJ1-1; D gene uncertain. V was pared by 2 bases and J by 4 bases, with 11 bases between. CDR1 is MNHNS and CDR2 is SASEGT in the germline V gene. This CDR3 is built from 14 residues. The CDR3 DNA reads as TGTGCCAGCAGTGAATTGGAGTGGTCCACTGAAGCTTTCTTT. It specifies CASSELEWSTEAFF.

This chain links TRBV2 with TRBJ1-1, with no clear D. This CDR3 region has 13 residues. V lost 4 bases and J lost 0, with 6 bases in between. Germline loops: CDR1 SNHLY, CDR2 FYNNEI. CDR3 bases: TGTGCCAGCAGTGGACATTTGAACACTGAAGCTTTCTTT. Residues: CASSGHLNTEAFF.

The chain recombines TRBV30 with TRBJ1-2; D is possibly TRBD1 (5 bases). Germline values: CDR1 GTSNPN, CDR2 SVGIG (reference sequence). V was trimmed by 2 bases and J by 6 bases, leaving 16 bases between them. This CDR3 has 14 residues. CDR3 in DNA: TGTGCCTGGAGTAGACAGTTCCACGTGGATGGCTACACCTTC. Amino acids: CAWSRQFHVDGYTF. Looking up the rest from reference TRBV30 and TRBJ1-2 gives the full variable domain: SQTIHQWPATLVQPVGSPLSLECTVEGTSNPNLYWYRQAAGRGLQLLFYSVGIGQISSEVPQNLSASRPQDRQFILSSKKLLLSDSGFYLCAWSRQFHVDGYTFGSGTRLTVV.

The rearrangement uses TRBV10-3 and TRBJ2-2; 7 positions agree with TRBD1. The CDR3 sequence is 13 residues long. V lost 9 bases and J lost 7; bases outside the gene matches: 8. Per the germline V gene, CDR1 is ENHRY and CDR2 is SYGVKD. The CDR3 region has the DNA TGTGCCATTCAGGGGGATGGAGTCGGGGAGCTGTTTTTT. Its translation: CAIQGDGVGELFF.

The chain links TRBV4-3 to TRBJ2-2; 13 bases match TRBD2. This CDR3 is 19 amino acids long. The J segment lost 7 bases and the V segment lost 1 base, leaving 12 bases of the junction unmatched. The V gene's germline CDR1 is LGHNA and CDR2 YSLEER. The CDR3 bases are TGCGCCAGCAGCCAAGGGGGCGGACTAGCGGGGGCCGTAATCGGGGAGCTGTTTTTT. Its protein is CASSQGGGLAGAVIGELFF.